This TCR beta chain was profiled in a study of cytomegalovirus exposure and HLA in healthy donors. Concerning this clone: Its antigen is as yet unknown.

Study-wide results and limits: There was a cluster of highly shared sequence variants that was likely a sequencing artifact.

Vbeta (60) and Jbeta (13) primers were used in the PCR. Method: immunoSEQ multiplex PCR; TCRdb's copy keeps in-frame clones and lacks some. The sample includes about 130,000 clones, 82% of them seen just once. Germline CDR1 is LNHDA and CDR2 is SQIVND (reference sequence). The CDR3 is 14 residues long. The ends were cut back, 2 bases at V and 6 bases at J, with 10 bases in the middle. The chain employs TRBV19 and TRBJ2-2; D gene uncertain. The sequence was obtained from a boy between 2 and 10 years old in good health and CMV-seronegative. Sample: PBMCs. CDR3 bases: TGTGCCAGTAGTATACTCCGAGGAGCCGGGGAGCTGTTTTTT. This translates into CASSILRGAGELFF.